Listed below are T cell receptor beta chains from one sample, sequenced in a study of neurological immune-mediated disorders. TCRdb analysed the 5' RACE reads with MiXCR anew, one entry per CDR3 protein. The data contain roughly 30,000 distinct CDR3 sequences, about 6.2% of them singletons. The sequencing sample was made of PBMCs. These receptors were collected from a woman in her 50s in good health. Each CDR3 is given without its conserved first and last residue. Size tells how often a clone was seen (once, few, many) or the class of an expanded clone, and some rows leave it out.

CDR3	size	J	V
ASSLASGGNGEKLF	many	TRBJ1-4	TRBV7-2
ASRAGKGNTEAF	many	TRBJ1-1	TRBV7-9
ASSLNRDEQF	many	TRBJ2-1	TRBV7-3
ASSESNYEQY	-	TRBJ2-7	TRBV10-2
ASSPYAATENNQPQH	many	TRBJ1-5	TRBV7-2
ASSQVGGAGAADTQY	many	TRBJ2-3	TRBV3-1
ASSSHGQGQY	many	TRBJ2-7	TRBV3-1
ASSLRYTDTQY	many	TRBJ2-3	TRBV14
ASSLGPTYQPQH	many	TRBJ1-5	TRBV7-8
SARDGGGPSEPQH	many	TRBJ1-5	TRBV20-1
ASSHGSTFSTEAF	many	TRBJ1-1	TRBV5-5
ATKGGAHIRELF	-	TRBJ2-2	TRBV10-3
ASSRPGGSMNTEAF	many	TRBJ1-1	TRBV7-9
ASSPMTSMNTEAF	many	TRBJ1-1	TRBV12-3/TRBV12-4
ASSLSRQGVLYGYT	many	TRBJ1-2	TRBV5-5
ASADEGGFRYEQY	many	TRBJ2-7	TRBV6-1
SASPGGPSKNIQY	many	TRBJ2-4	TRBV20-1
ASSLDRAYNEQF	many	TRBJ2-1	TRBV7-7
ASSPFEGAGNNSPLH	few	TRBJ1-6	TRBV18
ASSGGAGGAF	many	TRBJ1-1	TRBV9
ASSTFRLLHARNTYYEQY	few	TRBJ2-7	TRBV19